This T cell receptor beta chain was recovered during a study of cytomegalovirus exposure and HLA in healthy donors (dated by TCRdb to between 2016 and 2019). Regarding the research as a whole: According to an earlier analysis of 550 to 700 of the donors, about 179 million T cells yielded 117 million unique TCR beta sequences and about 300 Gb of sequence data. Roughly 300 gigabases of sequencing data and approximately 92 million unique TCR sequences made up an early release that covered 500 to 650 HLA-typed donors. Among the roughly 380 genotyped donors, approximately 76% belonged to the genetic ancestry cluster associated with self-reported Caucasian donors. The study aimed to test whether cataloging public T cell receptors could reveal signatures of past pathogen exposure. Using immunosequencing, the study profiled T cell repertoires from 550 to 750 subjects and related those repertoires to cytomegalovirus serostatus. In addition to the first cohort of several hundred subjects, a separate validation cohort of approximately 120 different subjects was used. The study combined high-throughput TCR immunosequencing, statistical association of individual TCRs with disease status, and machine learning to predict cytomegalovirus infection status. To study patterns of TCR occurrence, a later analysis re-analyzed previously published TCR beta repertoires from 700 or so donors and added high-resolution HLA genotyping. In the later analysis, no new phenotypic data were used to find candidate immune exposures; instead, reliance was placed on TCR beta sequences and their occurrence across donors. In an earlier analysis of around 540 of the donors, high-throughput TCR beta sequencing was used to judge whether each TCR beta V gene segment behaved as functional or pseudogenic. Alongside the repertoire data, information on donor age, sex, ethnicity and CMV serostatus was compiled. In a later genetic analysis, genome-wide SNP genotypes for about 55% of the roughly 700 donors were used, and that subset was treated as a discovery cohort. Every repertoire in the discovery cohort had been generated on one and the same sequencing platform. HLA typing included class I and class II loci at four-digit resolution. The number of typed donors differed by locus: about 620-640 for A, B, C, DRB1 and DQB1; 522 for DQA1; 606 for DPA1; and 450 to 480 for DPB1. A few DR-DQ haplotypes were treated as single units for association and clustering because of strong linkage in the cohort. Among roughly 400 genotyped donors of the cohort, an average of roughly 230,000 unique TCR beta nucleotide sequences was sequenced per donor, of which roughly 18% were non-productive.

Library construction relied on the immunoSEQ multiplex PCR assay. For the multiplex PCR, a mixture combining 60 forward primers for TCR Vbeta segments and 13 reverse primers for TCR Jbeta segments was used. Amplification of the CDR3 region of rearranged TCR beta genes was performed with a multiplex PCR assay on genomic DNA. The Illumina HiSeq System was used to sequence the amplified TCR beta libraries as 87-base-pair reads. In the original analysis: Across the 600 to 700 repertoires, a later analysis counted tens of millions of unique TCR beta chains, approximately 10 million of which were shared by at least two donors. Raw reads were error-corrected and collapsed into unique sequences by a nearest-neighbor algorithm in which closely related sequences were merged to remove PCR and sequencing errors. Alignment of CDR3 sequences to IMGT reference sequences was used to assign V, D and J gene segments. For a sequence to be retained, a match of at least six nucleotides was required to both a V gene segment and a J gene segment. A rearrangement counted as productive if the CDR3 had no stop codons and remained in frame with V and J, and every other rearrangement counted as non-productive. Following IMGT convention, CDR3 was defined as the stretch from the second conserved V-encoded cysteine up to the conserved J-encoded phenylalanine. In an earlier analysis of more than 550 of the donors, sequences lacking an unambiguous match to a single V gene segment were excluded. An earlier analysis of a few hundred of the donors classified V segments as functional when productive rearrangements were above 56.7% and as segregating when the standard deviation between donors was above 5%. A statistical classification framework was built for diagnosing cytomegalovirus status from the catalog of TCR beta chain sequences. In a later analysis, V and J genes were assigned by comparing TCR nucleotide sequences against IMGT/GENE-DB human TR gene sequences. Using the TCRdist pipeline, a later analysis assigned CDR3 sequences along with most-parsimonious VDJ recombination scenarios. In a later analysis, each TCR beta chain was defined by its CDR3 amino acid sequence together with its V-gene family, and reads without a unique V-gene family were excluded. As a way to deal with suspected cross-contamination and a sequencing artifact, a later analysis dropped 450 to 600 nucleotide sequences that were highly shared and had low generation probability. A later analysis calculated a clonal expansion index for each public chain from normalized within-repertoire ranks of inferred template counts. A later analysis computed generation probabilities with a VDJ recombination model fitted to out-of-frame rearrangements, and checked the results against IGoR. In a later analysis, TCR-TCR, TCR-HLA and TCR-CMV co-occurrence was scored with hypergeometric tests, and a repertoire-size bias correction was applied to TCR pairs. False discovery rates were estimated in a later analysis by permuting HLA or CMV assignments 20 times. In a later analysis, co-occurring TCRs were grouped with DBSCAN, and TCRdist sequence similarity was added when clustering was performed within HLA-allele-positive subsets. Repertoires with fewer than 30,000 or more than 120,000 public chains were left out of co-occurrence clustering, as were five repertoires with anomalous nucleotide sharing. TCRdb retrieved this table from immuneACCESS and kept in-frame rearrangements only. Not all clones are present; in checked studies, unresolved V genes account for under half, and no reason is known for the remainder. That table supplies the V and J calls and clone size; D and trimming were determined from the DNA. The sample yields around 170,000 clones; 76% were counted once. Of the sample, 2% to 3% is held by the ten largest clones.

Spanning cysteine to phenylalanine, the CDR3 consists of 14 amino acids. Only the CDR3 part of the read is kept: 42 bases, read in frame from the first base. V sheds 5 bases and J sheds 0 bases, leaving 8 bases between their ends. For CDR1 and CDR2, the germline V gene lists SGHRS and YFSETQ. A note on this clone: Its antigen is still unknown. Per-base qualities were not stored, and no clone one base away is much larger.

Here is what the overall study found, with its caveats: A further reported finding was that TCR beta sequences accurately predicted the HLA-A and HLA-B alleles for most subjects in the first cohort. Only TCR beta chains were sequenced in this cohort, and the absence of alpha or paired-chain data limited detectable features. Specific HLA alleles were associated with 16,951 TCR beta sequences at a false discovery rate of 0.05 in a later analysis. In the study, about 150 TCR beta chains were listed as associated with cytomegalovirus. When HLA alleles, especially DR and DQ, strongly co-occurred, TCR associations were difficult to assign to individual alleles. Most TCR sequences were observed very rarely across donors, whereas some public TCRs were present in many individuals. The authors suggested that the approach could potentially be generalized to other disease states and immunological phenotypes. A group of highly shared sequence variants was considered likely to be a technical artifact of the sequencing pipeline. In a later analysis, several top co-occurrence clusters were reported to appear linked to parvovirus B19, influenza, CMV and Epstein-Barr virus. In an earlier analysis of some 640 of the donors, most TCR beta V segments were observed in productive rearrangements about 90% or about 30% of the time, broadly matching IMGT annotations. Cytomegalovirus status was reported to be diagnosed by the classifier with high specificity and sensitivity in both the original and validation cohorts. The earlier analysis of around 600 of the donors excluded roughly 16 rarely observed V segments, including chromosome 9 orphons, because counts were too low. A later genetic analysis associated a missense DCLRE1C variant with V-gene and J-gene trimming of TCR beta chains, and an independent cohort replicated the association. Some IMGT-functional V segments, including TRBV6-2 and TRBV6-3, could not be told apart with the 87-base-pair reads, so those segments were excluded. Because HLA typing was missing for some donors at each locus, association tests included only the typed subset. Linkage disequilibrium might explain the correlated functional status among segregating V segments, but an unknown experimental factor could not be ruled out. In vitro tests confirmed that a few of the cytomegalovirus-associated TCR beta chains recognize cytomegalovirus antigens. According to a later analysis, TCR association rates differed among HLA loci, with DRB1 alleles showing the most associated TCRs and HLA-C alleles showing the fewest. In a later analysis, HLA-associated TCR beta chains showed more clonal expansion and lower generation probabilities than non-associated chains that were equally common. Most CMV-associated TCR beta chains appeared to be HLA-restricted in a later analysis, and the HLA associations seemed to be driven largely by CMV exposure. According to a later genetic analysis, donors in an Asian-associated ancestry cluster had fewer N-insertions in productive TCRs than the approximately 700-donor mean. For the cohort, immune exposure information was limited to CMV serostatus. Presence/absence analyses assumed roughly uniform sequencing depth across donors, an assumption that may not hold.

The cohort was made up of 666 healthy bone marrow donors. At the time of sampling, all cohort members were nominally healthy, though unrecorded immune exposures were likely present. The donor was CMV seropositive and belonged to the group of some 290 seropositive cohort members. A peripheral blood sample was collected from each donor, and TCR beta sequencing was performed on peripheral blood mononuclear cells. Genomic DNA extraction from the blood cell samples was performed with the Qiagen DNeasy Blood Extraction Kit. The sequence was collected from a woman aged 25 to 39 in good health and CMV-seropositive. The V and J genes are TRBV5-1 and TRBJ1-4; the D gene assignment is ambiguous. The sequencing sample was made of PBMCs. The CDR3 protein: CASRSQATNEKLFF. Read as DNA, the sequence is TGCGCCAGCAGGAGCCAGGCAACTAATGAAAAACTGTTTTTT.